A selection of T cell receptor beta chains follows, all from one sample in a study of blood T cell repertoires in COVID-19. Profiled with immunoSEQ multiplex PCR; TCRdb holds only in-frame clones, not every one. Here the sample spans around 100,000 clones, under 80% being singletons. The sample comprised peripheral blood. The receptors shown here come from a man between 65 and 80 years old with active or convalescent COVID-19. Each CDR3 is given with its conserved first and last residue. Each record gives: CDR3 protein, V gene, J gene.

CDR3: CASSQDPGSGQPQHF
V: TRBV4-2
J: TRBJ1-5

CDR3: CASSVSEGQVQDTQYF
V: TRBV9
J: TRBJ2-3

CDR3: CASSISNTEAFF
V: TRBV19
J: TRBJ1-1

CDR3: CASSPAGTSGQETQYF
V: TRBV7-3
J: TRBJ2-5

CDR3: CASSPLGQGARFRDSAFF
V: TRBV7-2
J: TRBJ1-1

CDR3: CASSQDADGYGYTF
V: TRBV4-1
J: TRBJ1-2

CDR3: CASSNYDTNTEAFF
V: TRBV19
J: TRBJ1-1

CDR3: CASSPNPGQGNYGYTF
V: TRBV5-1
J: TRBJ1-2

CDR3: CAWTGTGLQETQYF
V: TRBV30
J: TRBJ2-5

CDR3: CASSSGGGVETQYF
V: TRBV11-3
J: TRBJ2-5

CDR3: CASSLRDREAFF
V: TRBV28
J: TRBJ1-1

CDR3: CASSGADRASGNTIYF
V: TRBV5-1
J: TRBJ1-3

CDR3: CASSLLTGASSYEQYF
V: TRBV5-1
J: TRBJ2-7

CDR3: CASSPGFKETQYF
V: TRBV11-2
J: TRBJ2-5

CDR3: CASPTPTGGTDTQYF
V: TRBV6-5
J: TRBJ2-3

CDR3: CASSLQGAGTEAFF
V: TRBV2
J: TRBJ1-1

CDR3: CAWSSGQGQVYGYTF
V: TRBV30
J: TRBJ1-2

CDR3: CASSLLVAGGPGDTQYF
V: TRBV27
J: TRBJ2-3

CDR3: CASSYQALSYNEQFF
V: TRBV6-5
J: TRBJ2-1

CDR3: CASSLRGGYTF
V: TRBV12-3/TRBV12-4
J: TRBJ1-2

CDR3: CASSEPPLTGTTEAFF
V: TRBV10-2
J: TRBJ1-1

CDR3: CATSLTGTYRGTDAQYF
V: TRBV15
J: TRBJ2-3

CDR3: CASSPQGQGGYGYTF
V: TRBV5-4
J: TRBJ1-2

CDR3: CASSPPGFNIQYF
V: TRBV6-5
J: TRBJ2-4

CDR3: CSVKDSNTEAFF
V: TRBV29-1
J: TRBJ1-1

CDR3: CASGFAGGPDEQFF
V: TRBV12-5
J: TRBJ2-1

CDR3: CASSLAKGAGLGNEQFF
V: TRBV5-6
J: TRBJ2-1

CDR3: CASSQGANYGYTF
V: TRBV18
J: TRBJ1-2

CDR3: CASSWDRGEQYF
V: TRBV3-1/TRBV3-2
J: TRBJ2-7

CDR3: CASRFADSSYEQYF
V: TRBV5-1
J: TRBJ2-7

CDR3: CASSFRQGASYGYTF
V: TRBV5-5
J: TRBJ1-2

CDR3: CASHPDRPSGNTIYF
V: TRBV19
J: TRBJ1-3

CDR3: CASSFDRGYNEQFF
V: TRBV5-1
J: TRBJ2-1

CDR3: CASSIQGSSGNTIYF
V: TRBV7-9
J: TRBJ1-3

CDR3: CDGLAGNTGELFF
V: TRBV30
J: TRBJ2-2

CDR3: CASTPQISYNEQFF
V: TRBV2
J: TRBJ2-1

CDR3: CASSLNGGQETQYF
V: TRBV5-1
J: TRBJ2-5

CDR3: CASSQGGLADYNEQFF
V: TRBV4-2
J: TRBJ2-1

CDR3: CASSYAQGSAKNIQYF
V: TRBV6-6
J: TRBJ2-4

CDR3: CASSLKGAQNSPLHF
V: TRBV27
J: TRBJ1-6

CDR3: CASSLDAGLPGNTIYF
V: TRBV5-1
J: TRBJ1-3

CDR3: CASSSRGVDTEAFF
V: TRBV5-4
J: TRBJ1-1

CDR3: CASSDGDRVLETQYF
V: TRBV9
J: TRBJ2-5

CDR3: CASSQAPGDGTF
V: TRBV3-1/TRBV3-2
J: TRBJ1-2

CDR3: CASSQEESTQPQHF
V: TRBV3-1/TRBV3-2
J: TRBJ1-5

CDR3: CASSLRPDYQAQYF
V: TRBV27
J: TRBJ2-3

CDR3: CATGRQPSGNTIYF
V: TRBV6-5
J: TRBJ1-3

CDR3: CASSYGSGGGEKLFF
V: TRBV6-6
J: TRBJ1-4

CDR3: CASSEGQGNFAYEQYF
V: TRBV2
J: TRBJ2-7

CDR3: CASSVGRTGIYGYTF
V: TRBV9
J: TRBJ1-2

CDR3: CATSAGDHSYEQYF
V: TRBV24-1
J: TRBJ2-7

CDR3: CASSGLGTGGASPLHF
V: TRBV6-1
J: TRBJ1-6